Following are 27 T cell receptor beta chains from one sample sequenced in a study of CD8 T cells in Susac syndrome. Reverse transcription used roughly 0.45 to 1 ug RNA and random hexamers. TCRdb fed the immunoSEQ multiplex PCR reads into MiXCR, producing one record per CDR3 protein. The sample shows around 140,000 distinct CDR3 sequences, 65% to 90% of them seen only once. The sample consisted of CD8+ T cells from PBMCs. These receptors came from a human donor with multiple sclerosis.

The chain's CDR3 is CASSVEDSLRNEQFF. CDR3 DNA: TGTGCCAGCAGCGTAGAGGACTCCCTACGCAATGAGCAGTTCTTC. The chain combines TRBV9 with TRBJ2-1, with D possibly being TRBD2 (5 bases). This CDR3 comprises 15 residues. V lost 0 bases and J 6 bases, leaving 13 bases between the germline ends. Germline-derived CDR1 and CDR2 are SGDLS and YYNGEE.

There are a few counts of this clonotype. The chain has TRBV5-1 and TRBJ2-7; D not resolved. Trimming pared 4 bases from V and 3 bases from J, leaving 8 bases between. Germline V CDR1 and CDR2: SGHRS, YFSETQ. The CDR3 has 12 residues. The CDR3 region is CASSPSDYEQYF. CDR3 nucleotide sequence: TGCGCCAGCAGCCCGAGCGACTACGAGCAGTACTTC.

V usage is TRBV20-1 and J usage is TRBJ1-1; 8 bases map to TRBD1. Trimming removed 5 bases from V and 1 base from J; junction bases left unmatched: 15. The CDR3 sequence is 17 residues long. Germline CDR1 and CDR2: DFQATT and SNEGSKA (reference sequence). CDR3 in amino acids: CSARWKDRDRRNTEAFF. The CDR3 DNA sequence: TGCAGTGCTCGGTGGAAGGACAGGGACCGTCGGAACACTGAAGCTTTCTTT.

V and J are TRBV6-1 and TRBJ2-1, with D perhaps assigned TRBD1 or TRBD2 (5 bases each). The CDR3 is 14 amino acids. The germline V and J ends were trimmed by 5 bases and 4 bases, with 12 bases remaining between them. Per germline, CDR1 MNHNS and CDR2 SASEGT. The CDR3 reads CASSPGAGYNEQFF. DNA for the CDR3: TGTGCCAGCAGTCCCGGGGCAGGTTACAATGAGCAGTTCTTC.

This sequence joins TRBV30 and TRBJ1-3; the D gene is possibly TRBD1 (6 bases). V lost 0 bases and J 3 bases, leaving 12 bases between the germline ends. The CDR3 runs 15 residues. Germline CDR1 GTSNPN, CDR2 SVGIG (reference sequence). The CDR3 region is CAWSVLRGNGNTIYF. CDR3 nucleotides: TGTGCCTGGAGTGTACTCAGGGGCAATGGAAACACCATATATTTT.

The chain couples TRBV5-4 to TRBJ2-7; 14 nucleotides line up with TRBD2. Trimming took 3 bases from V and 4 from J; bases not matched to a gene: 3. The CDR3 spans 15 residues. CDR1 and CDR2 from the germline V gene are SGHNT and YYREEE (reference sequence). The chain's CDR3 is CASSSGLAGAYEQYV. CDR3 sequence (DNA): TGTGCCAGCAGCTCGGGACTAGCGGGAGCTTACGAGCAGTACGTC.

This chain uses TRBV20-1 with TRBJ1-5; the D gene is possibly TRBD1 (6 bases). V was shortened by 0 bases and J by 4 bases, with 19 bases between the two germline ends. CDR1 DFQATT and CDR2 SNEGSKA come from the germline V gene (reference sequence). The length of the CDR3 is 17 residues. CDR3 in amino acids: CSARDGQRAILNQPQHF. The CDR3 coding sequence is TGCAGTGCTAGAGATGGACAGAGAGCGATTTTGAATCAGCCCCAGCATTTT.

The rearrangement joins TRBV5-6 to TRBJ1-2, with D uncertain. The germline gives CDR1 SGHDT, CDR2 YYEEEE. The CDR3 runs to 10 residues. V gave up 4 bases and J gave up 10 bases, with 8 bases separating them. CDR3 residues: CASSSDPYTF. DNA of the CDR3: TGTGCCAGCAGCAGCGATCCCTACACCTTC.

This clonotype turned up a few times. This chain connects TRBV6-2 or TRBV6-3 to TRBJ2-3; the D gene could be TRBD1 or TRBD2 (5 bases each). Germline lookup yields CDR1 MNHEY and CDR2 SVGEGT. The ends were cut back, 6 bases at V and 4 bases at J, with 14 bases in the middle. The CDR3 contains 14 residues. CDR3 sequence (DNA): TGTGCCAGCAGCCCGGTCGGGGACGCAGATACGCAGTATTTT. Its protein is CASSPVGDADTQYF.

V is TRBV5-6 and J is TRBJ2-3; maybe TRBD1 (6 bases). Germline V CDR1 and CDR2: SGHDT, YYEEEE. The V end lost 4 bases, the J end lost 1 base, and 7 bases lay between the germline ends. This CDR3 is built from 13 residues. Written as DNA, the CDR3 is TGTGCCAGCAGCCACAGGGGCACAGATACGCAGTATTTT. It translates to CASSHRGTDTQYF.

The chain has TRBV4-3 and TRBJ1-2; D gene ambiguous. The germline CDR1 and CDR2 sequences are LGHNA and YSLEER. CDR3 length equals 19 residues. Trimming removed 0 bases at V and 0 bases at J, with 20 bases between. The DNA of the CDR3 is TGCGCCAGCAGCCAAGAGGAAGGCACAGTCGGGTTAGCTAACTATGGCTACACCTTC. Translation gives CASSQEEGTVGLANYGYTF.

The rearrangement uses TRBV5-6 and TRBJ2-1; D may match TRBD1 or TRBD2 (5 bases each). CDR3 length: 17 residues. Germline CDR1 reads SGHDT; CDR2 reads YYEEEE. Deletions cut 0 bases from V and 0 bases from J, with 13 bases between. CDR3 loop: CASSLAGALSSYNEQFF. The CDR3 DNA reads TGTGCCAGCAGCTTGGCCGGGGCGCTAAGCTCCTACAATGAGCAGTTCTTC.

The V call is TRBV28, the J call TRBJ1-5; tentatively, D is TRBD1 (6 bases). In germline, CDR1 is MDHEN, CDR2 SYDVKM. The CDR3 length is 14 residues. The V end was cut by 5 bases, the J end by 6 bases, with 14 bases between. This chain's CDR3 is CASSPLTGLQPQHF. The DNA of the CDR3 is TGTGCCAGCAGTCCCCTAACAGGGCTTCAGCCCCAGCATTTT.

The V and J genes are TRBV5-1 and TRBJ2-5; D is undetermined. The V gene's germline CDR1 is SGHRS and CDR2 YFSETQ. V was shortened by 2 bases and J by 3 bases, with 11 bases between the two germline ends. The CDR3 consists of 14 residues. Here the CDR3 DNA reads TGCGCCAGCAGCTTTCTGACTTGGGAAGAGACCCAGTACTTC. Translating it yields CASSFLTWEETQYF.

This clonotype was found a few times. The chain is built from TRBV24-1 and TRBJ2-7; perhaps D is TRBD1 or TRBD2 (5 bases each). Trimming stripped 5 bases from V and 4 bases from J, with 20 bases between. Germline V gene sequence: CDR1 KGHDR, CDR2 SFDVKD. CDR3 size: 16 residues. The CDR3: CATSAPGTGALYEQYF. In DNA, the CDR3 is TGTGCCACCAGTGCTCCCGGGACCGGTGCACTGTACGAGCAGTACTTC.

Notes on this clonotype: One junction end disagrees with the germline gene, perhaps due to a read error. The rearrangement joins TRBV7-9 to TRBJ2-1; perhaps TRBD2 as D (7 bases). The CDR3 has 16 residues. Germline-derived CDR1 and CDR2 are SEHNR and FQNEAQ (reference sequence). In DNA form, the CDR3 reads TGTGCCTGCAGCTTAGGCGGCGGGGGCATTTACAATGAGCAGTTCTTC. The encoded protein is CACSLGGGGIYNEQFF.

The chain combines TRBV7-9 with TRBJ2-1; D gene ambiguous. The V end was cut by 5 bases, the J end by 7 bases, with 12 bases between. Per the germline V gene, CDR1 is SEHNR and CDR2 is FQNEAQ (reference sequence). This CDR3 has 13 amino acids. CDR3 sequence reads: CASSTPSSNEQFF. CDR3 nucleotide sequence: TGTGCCAGCAGCACTCCCAGTTCGAATGAGCAGTTCTTC.

The gene calls are TRBV4-1 and TRBJ1-6; the D is unclear. The CDR3 sequence is 12 residues long. The germline gives CDR1 MGHRA, CDR2 YSYEKL. Trimming took off 4 bases at V and 11 bases at J, with 9 bases between the two ends. The CDR3 nucleotides read TGCGCCAGCAGCCTAGTTGGCGCACCCCTCCACTTT. The encoded protein is CASSLVGAPLHF.

The chain couples TRBV15 to TRBJ2-3; 9 bases align to TRBD1. The CDR3 has 15 residues. J gave up 3 bases and V 5 bases, and 6 bases lay outside the gene matches. In germline, CDR1 is LNHNV, CDR2 YYDKDF (reference sequence). Written as DNA, the CDR3 is TGTGCCACCAGCGGAATGACAGGGGGTACAGATACGCAGTATTTT. It codes for CATSGMTGGTDTQYF.

V gene TRBV19 combines with J gene TRBJ2-1; the D gene is possibly TRBD1 (6 bases). Germline V gene lookup returns CDR1 LNHDA and CDR2 SQIVND (reference sequence). Trimming shortened V by 1 base and J by 4 bases, and 11 bases separated the two germline ends. The CDR3 has 15 amino acids. The CDR3 protein is CASSIVETGYNEQFF. The CDR3 DNA follows: TGTGCCAGTAGTATAGTGGAGACAGGTTACAATGAGCAGTTCTTC.

V and J are TRBV10-2 and TRBJ2-7; D is unclear. Germline assignment: CDR1 WSHSY and CDR2 SAAADI. The V end lost 2 bases, the J end lost 5 bases, and 4 bases lay between the germline ends. The CDR3 is made up of 11 amino acids. The CDR3 region is CASSEIHEQYF. The CDR3 DNA reads as TGCGCCAGCAGTGAGATACACGAGCAGTACTTC.

V and J are TRBV28 and TRBJ2-3, with 9 nucleotides matching TRBD2. This CDR3 is 15 amino acids long. Trimming at V came to 6 bases and at J to 0 bases, leaving 4 bases not matched to a gene. Germline CDR1 reads MDHEN; CDR2 reads SYDVKM. The CDR3 loop reads CASRPGLASTDTQYF. The CDR3 DNA reads TGTGCCAGCAGGCCGGGACTAGCAAGCACAGATACGCAGTATTTT.

The chain carries TRBV24-1 and TRBJ2-1; D is perhaps TRBD2 (6 bases). The germline V gene encodes CDR1 KGHDR and CDR2 SFDVKD. The CDR3 is made up of 18 amino acids. V dropped 1 base and J dropped 8 bases, with 23 bases sitting between them. The CDR3 nucleotides are TGTGCCACCAGTGATTTCACGGGGGATAATCTTGATAGGGATGAGCAGTTCTTC. Its protein product is CATSDFTGDNLDRDEQFF.

This chain links TRBV10-3 with TRBJ2-3; TRBD2 agrees at 8 bases. The CDR3 is made up of 12 amino acids. Germline V gives CDR1 ENHRY, CDR2 SYGVKD. V was pared by 7 bases and J by 8 bases, with 5 bases of the junction left unmatched. The CDR3 here is CAIMGLEGTQYF. In DNA, the CDR3 is TGTGCCATCATGGGACTAGAAGGTACGCAGTATTTT.

The genes are TRBV4-2 and TRBJ1-1; no definite D call. The V end lost 0 bases, the J end lost 1 base, and 6 bases lay between the germline ends. This CDR3 has 14 amino acids. The germline V gene has CDR1 LGHNA and CDR2 YNFKEQ. As DNA, the CDR3 is TGTGCCAGCAGCCAAGATCCAGCGAACACTGAAGCTTTCTTT. The encoded protein is CASSQDPANTEAFF.

The V gene is TRBV19, the J gene TRBJ2-2; maybe TRBD2 (6 bases). The CDR3 has 15 residues. Trimming took off 5 bases at V and 7 bases at J, with 17 bases between the two ends. CDR1 is LNHDA and CDR2 is SQIVND in the germline V gene (reference sequence). The CDR3 DNA sequence: TGTGCCAGTAGTCGCGGGACCCCTTGGGTCGGGGAGCTGTTTTTT. Protein product: CASSRGTPWVGELFF.

The chain recombines TRBV4-2 with TRBJ2-2; 9 nucleotides line up with TRBD2. The CDR3 runs to 18 residues. Trimming removed 0 bases from V and 6 bases from J; junction bases left unmatched: 11. Germline V lookup: CDR1 LGHNA, CDR2 YNFKEQ. The CDR3 spells CASSQDIGAGGPAGELFF. DNA for the CDR3: TGTGCCAGCAGCCAAGATATAGGAGCGGGGGGACCAGCCGGGGAGCTGTTTTTT.